Below, 26 T cell receptor beta chains from the same sample are listed, as sequenced in a study of blood T cell repertoires in COVID-19. The table came from immunoSEQ multiplex PCR; TCRdb's copy has only in-frame clones and leaves some out. The profile shows more than 65,000 clones, 70% to 90% of them singletons. Sequenced material: peripheral blood. These receptors came from a man aged 45 to 65 with acute or convalescent COVID-19.

This chain links TRBV27 with TRBJ2-1; 12 bases are a match to TRBD1. The CDR3 is made up of 14 amino acids. Unmatched junction bases numbered 7, after V lost 3 bases and J lost 13 bases. Germline V lookup: CDR1 MNHEY, CDR2 SMNVEV (reference sequence). In DNA form, the CDR3 reads TGTGCCAGCAGTTTCTCCGGGACAGGGGGCATCCAGTTCTTC. Translating it yields CASSFSGTGGIQFF.

The chain couples TRBV9 to TRBJ2-3; D not resolved. This CDR3 region has 15 residues. Germline assignment: CDR1 SGDLS and CDR2 YYNGEE. V was clipped by 0 bases and J by 0 bases, with 8 bases between them. Here the CDR3 DNA reads TGTGCCAGCAGCGTAGGTTCTATTAGCACAGATACGCAGTATTTT. This translates into CASSVGSISTDTQYF.

The gene calls are TRBV9 and TRBJ2-7; D is possibly TRBD2 (5 bases). The germline V gene encodes CDR1 SGDLS and CDR2 YYNGEE. V gave up 3 bases and J gave up 3 bases, with 10 bases separating them. This CDR3 is built from 13 residues. CDR3 region: CASSGRADYEQYF. CDR3 nucleotides: TGTGCCAGCAGCGGGCGGGCCGACTACGAGCAGTACTTC.

The chain recombines TRBV23-1 with TRBJ1-6; 7 positions agree with TRBD1. TRBV23-1 is filed as an ORF, its function uncertain. After removal of 1 base from V and 2 bases from J, the junction contained 8 bases not matched to a gene. This CDR3 spans 18 amino acids. Here the CDR3 DNA reads TGCGCCAGCAGTCAATGGACAGGCGACAGGGCCTATAATTCACCCCTCCACTTT. Protein: CASSQWTGDRAYNSPLHF.

The chain couples TRBV10-3 to TRBJ2-2, with TRBD2 identical over 7 bases. This CDR3 has 16 residues. The V segment lost 8 bases and the J segment 0 bases; nucleotides outside the gene matches: 9. The V gene's germline CDR1 is ENHRY and CDR2 SYGVKD. The CDR3 is CAISGGGPTNTGELFF. Written as DNA, the CDR3 is TGTGCCATCTCGGGCGGGGGACCGACGAACACCGGGGAGCTGTTTTTT.

Here the CDR3 DNA reads TGTGCCTGGACTTTTACAGGGGGCGTAGCTGGGGCCAACGTCCTGACTTTC. This codes for CAWTFTGGVAGANVLTF. The chain combines TRBV30 with TRBJ2-6; 9 bases align to TRBD1. Germline V lookup: CDR1 GTSNPN, CDR2 SVGIG (reference sequence). The CDR3 contains 17 residues. V gave up 4 bases and J gave up 2 bases; unmatched junction bases: 9.

The chain uses TRBV19 and TRBJ1-2; tentative D call: TRBD1 (5 bases). The germline V and J ends were trimmed by 3 bases and 0 bases, with 11 bases remaining between them. The CDR3 is made up of 15 amino acids. Germline-derived CDR1 and CDR2 are LNHDA and SQIVND (reference sequence). The CDR3: CASSMRQSSNYGYTF. CDR3 DNA: TGTGCCAGTAGTATGAGACAGTCCTCTAACTATGGCTACACCTTC.

This chain connects TRBV15 to TRBJ1-1, with 8 nucleotides matching TRBD1. The germline V gene encodes CDR1 LNHNV and CDR2 YYDKDF (reference sequence). This CDR3 is built from 16 residues. V was clipped by 1 base and J by 1 base; unmatched bases: 5. The CDR3 DNA sequence: TGTGCCACCAGCAGAGGGAACAGGGGGAGGAACACTGAAGCTTTCTTT. Translation gives CATSRGNRGRNTEAFF.

The CDR3 DNA sequence: TGTGCCTGGACCAGGGAAATCTATAATTCACCCCTCCACTTT. Amino acid sequence: CAWTREIYNSPLHF. This sequence joins TRBV30 and TRBJ1-6, with a tentative D call TRBD1 (5 bases). The germline CDR1 and CDR2 sequences are GTSNPN and SVGIG (reference sequence). The CDR3 sequence is 14 residues long. V lost 4 bases, J lost 3 bases, and 10 bases lay in between. Looking up the rest from reference TRBV30 and TRBJ1-6 gives the full variable domain: SQTIHQWPATLVQPVGSPLSLECTVEGTSNPNLYWYRQAAGRGLQLLFYSVGIGQISSEVPQNLSASRPQDRQFILSSKKLLLSDSGFYLCAWTREIYNSPLHFGNGTRLTVT.

The chain recombines TRBV5-1 with TRBJ2-3, with TRBD2 matching over 11 bases. V shed 4 bases, J shed 7 bases, and the junction held 11 bases outside the gene matches. Germline assignment: CDR1 SGHRS and CDR2 YFSETQ. This CDR3 contains 16 residues. The CDR3: CASSHSRLAGGYTQYF. The CDR3 bases are TGCGCCAGCAGCCATTCTCGGCTAGCGGGGGGATATACGCAGTATTTT. The whole variable domain, filled in from reference TRBV5-1 and TRBJ2-3, reads KAGVTQTPRYLIKTRGQQVTLSCSPISGHRSVSWYQQTPGQGLQFLFEYFSETQRNKGNFPGRFSGRQFSNSRSEMNVSTLELGDSALYLCASSHSRLAGGYTQYFGPGTRLTVL.

This sequence joins TRBV4-2 and TRBJ2-3, with D unresolved. V lost 0 bases and J 0 bases, leaving 13 bases between the germline ends. Per the germline V gene, CDR1 is LGHNA and CDR2 is YNFKEQ. The CDR3 runs 17 residues. The CDR3 DNA reads TGTGCCAGCAGCCAAGATCTATCTGGGCTTAGCACAGATACGCAGTATTTT. Residues: CASSQDLSGLSTDTQYF.

The sample holds one count of this clone. This chain joins TRBV5-4 and TRBJ1-3; tentative D call: TRBD1 (6 bases). From germline, CDR1 is SGHNT and CDR2 YYREEE (reference sequence). V was cut by 0 bases and J by 0 bases, with 7 bases left in between. This CDR3 has 15 amino acids. The CDR3 loop is CASSLGQVSGNTIYF. CDR3 sequence (DNA): TGTGCCAGCAGCTTGGGACAGGTCTCTGGAAACACCATATATTTT.

The table lists this clone with a count of one. This rearrangement joins TRBV19 to TRBJ1-1, with a possible D match to TRBD1 (6 bases). V lost 6 bases and J 1 base, leaving 12 bases between the germline ends. Per germline, CDR1 LNHDA and CDR2 SQIVND (reference sequence). The CDR3 runs 14 residues. CDR3 nucleotide sequence: TGTGCCAGTAGGTACAGGGCTCAGAACACTGAAGCTTTCTTT. Its protein product is CASRYRAQNTEAFF. Together with reference TRBV19 and TRBJ1-1, the CDR3 gives the full variable domain: DGGITQSPKYLFRKEGQNVTLSCEQNLNHDAMYWYRQDPGQGLRLIYYSQIVNDFQKGDIAEGYSVSREKKESFPLTVTSAQKNPTAFYLCASRYRAQNTEAFFGQGTRLTVV.

The genes are TRBV25-1 and TRBJ1-1; D ambiguous. The germline V gene encodes CDR1 MGHDK and CDR2 SYGVNS. There are 15 residues in the CDR3. Trimming cost V 3 bases and J 11 bases, with 22 bases left between them. The CDR3 is CASSDSRTIPGAAFF. Written as DNA, the CDR3 is TGTGCCAGCAGTGATTCGAGGACTATACCGGGAGCGGCTTTCTTT.

A single count supports this clone. V is TRBV2 and J is TRBJ1-1; TRBD1 might be the D (5 bases). V was clipped by 6 bases and J by 2 bases, with 16 bases between them. The CDR3 length is 15 residues. CDR1 is SNHLY and CDR2 is FYNNEI in the germline V gene. CDR3 loop: CASRYRGLENTEAFF. Here the CDR3 DNA reads TGTGCCAGCAGGTATAGGGGATTGGAAAACACTGAAGCTTTCTTT. The variable domain in full, completed from reference TRBV2 and TRBJ1-1, reads EPEVTQTPSHQVTQMGQEVILRCVPISNHLYFYWYRQILGQKVEFLVSFYNNEISEKSEIFDDQFSVERPDGSNFTLKIRSTKLEDSAMYFCASRYRGLENTEAFFGQGTRLTVV.

A single count supports this clone. This chain links TRBV11-3 with TRBJ1-3; D is possibly TRBD1 (5 bases). The length of the CDR3 is 13 residues. Germline CDR1 SGHNT, CDR2 YENEEA. Trimming stripped 4 bases from V and 8 bases from J, with 12 bases between. CDR3 sequence reads: CASSSTSGDTIYF. CDR3 nucleotides: TGTGCCAGCAGCTCCACCTCGGGGGACACCATATATTTT.

This chain links TRBV30 with TRBJ2-1, with TRBD1 matching over 9 bases. The CDR3 contains 12 residues. Germline CDR1 GTSNPN, CDR2 SVGIG (reference sequence). The V segment lost 1 base and the J segment 15 bases; nucleotides outside the gene matches: 7. The CDR3 loop reads CAWSGRPGQGFF. The CDR3 DNA sequence: TGTGCCTGGAGTGGCCGACCGGGACAGGGGTTCTTC.

The chain joins TRBV19 to TRBJ1-2, with 8 bases matching TRBD1. Germline V gene sequence: CDR1 LNHDA, CDR2 SQIVND (reference sequence). The length of the CDR3 is 14 residues. V shed 2 bases and J 4 bases; nucleotides not matched to a gene: 3. The CDR3 reads CASSIPDRAYGYTF. In DNA, the CDR3 is TGTGCCAGTAGTATACCGGACAGGGCCTATGGCTACACCTTC.

This rearrangement joins TRBV7-2 to TRBJ1-6, with 7 bases identical to TRBD1. CDR1 and CDR2 (germline): SGHTA, FQGNSA. This CDR3 spans 16 amino acids. With V trimmed by 3 bases and J by 6 bases, 8 bases remained unmatched. Here the CDR3 DNA reads TGTGCCAGCAGCTTTGCCATGGGGACAGTTAATTCACCCCTCCACTTT. This encodes CASSFAMGTVNSPLHF.

The chain links TRBV18 to TRBJ1-1, with D hard to call. This CDR3 comprises 13 residues. Trimming pared 5 bases from V and 0 bases from J, leaving 7 bases between. The V gene's germline CDR1 is KGHSH and CDR2 LQKENI. The CDR3 bases are TGTGCCAGCTCATCCGGTCTGAACACTGAAGCTTTCTTT. Amino acid sequence: CASSSGLNTEAFF.

This clone has only a few counts. The CDR3: CASSGRTAILAELFF. As DNA, the CDR3 is TGTGCCAGCAGCGGCAGGACAGCCATACTTGCGGAACTGTTTTTT. V is TRBV6-5 and J is TRBJ1-4; possibly TRBD1 for D (6 bases). The CDR3 contains 15 residues. The V gene's germline CDR1 is MNHEY and CDR2 SVGAGI. V lost 6 bases to trimming and J lost 12 bases, with 23 bases between them.

This chain uses TRBV6-5 with TRBJ2-2, with 7 bases aligning to TRBD1. CDR1 and CDR2 (germline): MNHEY, SVGAGI. V lost 5 bases to trimming and J lost 1 base; unmatched junction nucleotides: 4. CDR3 length equals 15 residues. The CDR3 DNA is TGTGCCAGCAGTAACAGGGGCTTGAACACCGGGGAGCTGTTTTTT. Translating gives CASSNRGLNTGELFF.

The J gene is TRBJ1-2, the V gene TRBV5-6; D is undetermined. CDR3 length: 15 residues. Germline CDR1 SGHDT, CDR2 YYEEEE. V shed 4 bases and J shed 6 bases, with 19 bases lying between them. CDR3 DNA: TGTGCCAGCAGCCCACCCGCCCGGGGTGGGGATGGCTACACCTTC. Protein product: CASSPPARGGDGYTF.

The rearrangement uses TRBV3-1 (or the pseudogene TRBV3-2) and TRBJ1-6; D call uncertain. Germline assignment: CDR1 LGHDT and CDR2 YNNKEL (reference sequence). CDR3 length equals 15 residues. V was shortened by 4 bases and J by 0 bases, with 7 bases between the two germline ends. The CDR3 DNA is TGTGCCAGCAGCCTGGGGAGCTCCTATAATTCACCCCTCCACTTT. This sequence encodes CASSLGSSYNSPLHF.

The rearrangement joins TRBV29-1 to TRBJ2-2; 11 bases map to TRBD2. The length of the CDR3 is 15 residues. CDR1 and CDR2 from the germline V gene are SQVTM and ANQGSEA. V dropped 6 bases and J dropped 0; count of bases not matched to a gene: 3. The CDR3, as DNA: TGCAGCGTAAGGGGACTAGCGGCGAACACCGGGGAGCTGTTTTTT. Protein sequence: CSVRGLAANTGELFF.

The rearrangement uses TRBV29-1 and TRBJ2-6; D possibly corresponds to TRBD2 (5 bases). Germline loops: CDR1 SQVTM, CDR2 ANQGSEA. The CDR3 has 13 residues. With 4 bases removed from V and 5 bases from J, the gap between germline ends came to 9 bases. Written as DNA, the CDR3 is TGCAGCGTTGGGGAGTCTCGGGCCAACGTCCTGACTTTC. This codes for CSVGESRANVLTF.